The 11 T cell receptor beta chains below all came from one sample that was sequenced in a study of T cells after yellow fever vaccination. TCRdb analysed the 5' RACE reads with MiXCR anew, one entry per CDR3 protein. The sample records some 300,000 distinct CDR3 sequences, around 10% being singletons. This specimen consisted of CD4+ T cells sorted from PBMCs, obtained 45 days after the yellow fever booster vaccination. Receptors were obtained from a man younger than 35 who received the YFV17D yellow fever vaccine.

The chain joins TRBV12-3 or TRBV12-4 to TRBJ2-3; 7 nucleotides line up with TRBD2. The CDR3 covers 15 residues. V shed 6 bases and J 2 bases; nucleotides not matched to a gene: 8. Here the CDR3 reads CASRAERGYTDTQYF. The DNA for the CDR3 is TGTGCCAGCAGGGCGGAGCGGGGTTACACAGATACGCAGTATTTT.

At least ten counts were recorded for this clonotype. The chain combines TRBV4-1 with TRBJ2-5, with 12 bases that match TRBD2. CDR3 length: 15 residues. The V segment lost 3 bases and the J segment 5 bases; nucleotides outside the gene matches: 4. Germline V gene sequence: CDR1 MGHRA, CDR2 YSYEKL. Here the CDR3 reads CASSHLTSGGETQYF. As DNA, the CDR3 is TGCGCCAGCAGCCACCTGACTAGCGGGGGCGAGACCCAGTACTTC.

The CDR3 DNA reads as TGTGCCAGCAGTTACCAGGGGTTCGGGACAGATACGCAGTATTTT. The encoded protein is CASSYQGFGTDTQYF. The chain recombines TRBV6-5 with TRBJ2-3, with D possibly matching TRBD1 (6 bases). The CDR3 is 15 residues long. In germline, CDR1 is MNHEY, CDR2 SVGAGI. V was cut by 2 bases and J by 3 bases, with 12 bases left in between.

The table lists this clonotype with a few counts. The chain has TRBV7-3 and TRBJ2-3, with a possible D match to TRBD2 (6 bases). Trimming left V 5 bases short and J 0 bases short, with 18 bases between. The CDR3 consists of 17 residues. Looked up from germline, CDR1 is SGHTA and CDR2 is FQGTGA. The CDR3 DNA is TGTGCCAGCAGCCCGCTTACGGGAGTCTCGAGCACAGATACGCAGTATTTT. This codes for CASSPLTGVSSTDTQYF.

The rearrangement joins TRBV9 to TRBJ2-2, with TRBD2 matching 11 bases. This CDR3 is built from 16 residues. CDR1 SGDLS and CDR2 YYNGEE come from the germline V gene. J was trimmed by 4 bases and V by 5 bases; bases with no gene match: 7. Written as DNA, the CDR3 is TGTGCCAGCAGTACCCTGGGACTAGCGGCCACCGGGGAGCTGTTTTTT. It specifies CASSTLGLAATGELFF.

The CDR3 here is CSARSGGLETQYF. The DNA of the CDR3 is TGCAGTGCTAGATCCGGGGGTTTGGAGACCCAGTACTTC. The chain carries TRBV20-1 and TRBJ2-5; D might be TRBD2 (6 bases). Germline V gene sequence: CDR1 DFQATT, CDR2 SNEGSKA (reference sequence). V was cut by 2 bases and J by 5 bases, with 12 bases left in between. This CDR3 comprises 13 residues.

Regarding this clonotype: The junction departs from the called germline gene at one end, perhaps through a read error. The chain couples TRBV5-5 to TRBJ1-5, with D hard to call. Per the germline V gene, CDR1 is SGHKS and CDR2 is YYEKEE (reference sequence). The CDR3 is 15 amino acids. Here the CDR3 DNA reads TGTTCCAGCAGCTTGTGGGGATTCCTCAATCAGCCCCAGCATTTT. This encodes CSSSLWGFLNQPQHF.

This chain connects TRBV4-3 to TRBJ2-5, with 9 bases fitting TRBD2. CDR3 size: 16 residues. Germline loops: CDR1 LGHNA, CDR2 YSLEER. The V and J ends lost 1 base and 4 bases, in that order; junction bases with no gene match: 7. CDR3 loop: CASSQVMRGGGETQYF. The CDR3, as DNA: TGCGCCAGCAGCCAAGTGATGCGGGGGGGCGGAGAGACCCAGTACTTC.

This clonotype has at least ten counts. The chain is built from TRBV28 and TRBJ1-2, with TRBD1 as a possible D gene (6 bases). The ends were cut back, 1 base at V and 8 bases at J, with 14 bases in the middle. The CDR3 is 14 residues long. CDR1 and CDR2 from the germline V gene are MDHEN and SYDVKM. CDR3 in DNA: TGTGCCAGCAGTTTATACAGGGATGCCAGAGGCTACACCTTC. It translates to CASSLYRDARGYTF.

This clonotype was picked up many times. The gene calls are TRBV4-3 and TRBJ2-1; 11 bases line up with TRBD2. This CDR3 is built from 16 residues. The J segment lost 8 bases and the V segment lost 3 bases, leaving 9 bases of the junction unmatched. Germline CDR1 reads LGHNA; CDR2 reads YSLEER. The CDR3 DNA reads as TGCGCCAGCAGCCACCTTCTAGCGGGGGGCGTCGATGAGCAGTTCTTC. Its translation: CASSHLLAGGVDEQFF.

J is TRBJ2-3 and V is TRBV24-1, with TRBD2 as a possible D gene (7 bases). Germline-derived CDR1 and CDR2 are KGHDR and SFDVKD. The CDR3 spans 18 residues. V was clipped by 2 bases and J by 3 bases, with 20 bases between them. CDR3 bases: TGTGCCACCAGTGATTCGTCTCGGGGGGCGTTTCGAACAGATACGCAGTATTTT. Translating it yields CATSDSSRGAFRTDTQYF.